This is a list of T cell receptor beta chains from one sample in a study of PD-L1 blockade in urothelial cancer. Profiling relied on immunoSEQ multiplex PCR, and the TCRdb table lists in-frame clones only, not all of them. Counted here are under 85,000 clones, around 93% occurring once; the ten biggest clones make up around 0.9%. This sample comprised PBMCs, obtained around atezolizumab (anti-PD-L1) treatment. The receptors here all came from a woman aged 80 or older with urothelial cancer. Each CDR3 is given with its conserved first and last residue. The order of the fields is clone size, D gene, J gene, V gene, CDR3 DNA, CDR3 protein. D genes are given only for firm matches. Clone size, where shown, is once, few, many, or a class for clones that have expanded.

size: NA; D: NA; J: TRBJ2-7; V: TRBV29-1; DNA: TGCAGCGTTGAATCACTCGGGCAGGGAGGCCTCGAGCAGTACTTC; CDR3: CSVESLGQGGLEQYF
size: NA; D: NA; J: TRBJ2-3; V: TRBV9; DNA: TGTGCCAGCAGCGTAGATAGCTCGCGGGCGCAGTATTTT; CDR3: CASSVDSSRAQYF
size: NA; D: TRBD1; J: TRBJ1-2; V: TRBV29-1; DNA: TGCAGCGTTGGAGGGGGCAGGACACCAAAGAGCTACACCTTC; CDR3: CSVGGGRTPKSYTF
size: NA; D: NA; J: TRBJ2-6; V: TRBV7-3; DNA: TGTGCCAGCAGTCCACTCCACGGGGGCTCTGGGGCCAACGTCCTGACTTTC; CDR3: CASSPLHGGSGANVLTF
size: NA; D: NA; J: TRBJ1-1; V: TRBV28; DNA: TGTGCCAGCAGCCTAGACCCCCCGGCTTTCTTT; CDR3: CASSLDPPAFF
size: NA; D: TRBD1; J: TRBJ2-4; V: TRBV18; DNA: TGTGCCAGCTCACCTACCGGGACAGGGCAGATCTTAAACATTCAGTACTTC; CDR3: CASSPTGTGQILNIQYF
size: NA; D: NA; J: TRBJ2-5; V: TRBV11-2; DNA: TGTGCCAGCATCAGGTACCCCCCTCCCCAAGAGACCCAGTACTTC; CDR3: CASIRYPPPQETQYF
size: once; D: TRBD2; J: TRBJ2-1; V: TRBV2; DNA: TGTGCCAGCAGTGACGGGACTAGCGGGAGAGAAAATGAGCAGTTCTTC; CDR3: CASSDGTSGRENEQFF
size: NA; D: TRBD1; J: TRBJ1-1; V: TRBV5-1; DNA: TGCGCCAGCAGCTTGCTCCGGGACAGGGGGCTGGCGGACACTGAAGCTTTCTTT; CDR3: CASSLLRDRGLADTEAFF
size: NA; D: TRBD2; J: TRBJ2-1; V: TRBV5-1; DNA: TGCGCCACCAAACTCAGCGGGAGTTTTGACAATGAGCAGTTCTTC; CDR3: CATKLSGSFDNEQFF
size: NA; D: TRBD2; J: TRBJ2-1; V: TRBV11-3; DNA: TGTGCCAGCAGCCCAAGACCCCAACTAGCGGGAGGCGCCTACAATGAGCAGTTCTTC; CDR3: CASSPRPQLAGGAYNEQFF
size: NA; D: TRBD1; J: TRBJ1-3; V: TRBV5-1; DNA: TGCGCCAGCAGCTTTAACCTTCAGACAGGGAGCTCTGGAAACACCATATATTTT; CDR3: CASSFNLQTGSSGNTIYF
size: NA; D: NA; J: TRBJ2-2; V: TRBV5-1; DNA: TGCGCCAGCAGGTCCGGCACCGGGGAGCTGTTTTTT; CDR3: CASRSGTGELFF
size: NA; D: NA; J: TRBJ2-5; V: TRBV4-1; DNA: TGCGCCAGCAGCCAAGATGGAACAGGTCAAGAGACCCAGTACTTC; CDR3: CASSQDGTGQETQYF
size: NA; D: NA; J: TRBJ1-4; V: TRBV5-4; DNA: TGTGCCAGCAGCTTGAAGACTGAGGGAAGTGAAAAACTGTTTTTT; CDR3: CASSLKTEGSEKLFF
size: NA; D: NA; J: TRBJ2-1; V: TRBV5-1; DNA: TGCGCCAGCAGCGGTAGCGGACACGAGTACAATGAGCAGTTCTTC; CDR3: CASSGSGHEYNEQFF
size: NA; D: NA; J: TRBJ2-5; V: TRBV29-1; DNA: TGCAGCGCATCCCCATACAGGGCACAAGAGACCCAGTACTTC; CDR3: CSASPYRAQETQYF
size: once; D: NA; J: TRBJ1-3; V: TRBV6-5; DNA: TGTGCCAGCAGTTCCCACGGGACCATATATTTT; CDR3: CASSSHGTIYF
size: NA; D: NA; J: TRBJ1-3; V: TRBV30; DNA: TGTGCCTGGAGTTCACGGGACTCTGGAAACACCATATATTTT; CDR3: CAWSSRDSGNTIYF
size: NA; D: TRBD1; J: TRBJ2-5; V: TRBV25-1; DNA: TGTGCCAGCAGTGACTGGGACAGGGGTTTCCAAGAGACCCAGTACTTC; CDR3: CASSDWDRGFQETQYF
size: NA; D: NA; J: TRBJ2-2; V: TRBV6-1; DNA: TGTGCCAGCAGTGATCTGAACACCGGGGAGCTGTTTTTT; CDR3: CASSDLNTGELFF
size: NA; D: NA; J: TRBJ2-2; V: TRBV18; DNA: TGTGCCAGCTCAGAAAGAGGGCAGCCTTTGGGGGAGCTGTTTTTT; CDR3: CASSERGQPLGELFF
size: few; D: NA; J: TRBJ2-5; V: TRBV5-6; DNA: TGTGCCAGCAATGCGGGGCCGGGGACCCAGTACTTC; CDR3: CASNAGPGTQYF
size: NA; D: NA; J: TRBJ1-2; V: TRBV27; DNA: TGTGCCAGCAGTTTATCGGGAGAAAGGCGCGGCTACACCTTC; CDR3: CASSLSGERRGYTF
size: NA; D: TRBD2; J: TRBJ2-3; V: TRBV18; DNA: TGTGCCAGCTCCCCGGGGGGACTTAACACAGATACGCAGTATTTT; CDR3: CASSPGGLNTDTQYF
size: NA; D: NA; J: TRBJ2-2; V: TRBV30; DNA: TGTGCCTGGAGTGTACTGGTGTCCGGGGAGCTGTTTTTT; CDR3: CAWSVLVSGELFF
size: NA; D: NA; J: TRBJ2-1; V: TRBV11-2; DNA: TGTGCCAGCAGCTTAGGTCCGGGAGAGTACAATGAGCAGTTCTTC; CDR3: CASSLGPGEYNEQFF
size: NA; D: TRBD2; J: TRBJ2-1; V: TRBV4-2; DNA: TGTGCCAGCAGCCAAGAAGCTAGCGGGAGTTCCAATGAGCAGTTCTTC; CDR3: CASSQEASGSSNEQFF
size: NA; D: NA; J: TRBJ2-5; V: TRBV5-1; DNA: TGCGCCAGCAGCGCGGAGGGGGAGACCCAGTACTTC; CDR3: CASSAEGETQYF
size: NA; D: TRBD1; J: TRBJ2-3; V: TRBV28; DNA: TGTGCCAGCGGACAACAGGGGTTCACAGATACGCAGTATTTT; CDR3: CASGQQGFTDTQYF
size: NA; D: TRBD1; J: TRBJ1-2; V: TRBV2; DNA: TGTGCCAGCAGTGAAATGGGACAGATAAACTATGGCTACACCTTC; CDR3: CASSEMGQINYGYTF
size: NA; D: NA; J: TRBJ1-1; V: TRBV10-2; DNA: TGCGCCAGCACCCCGGTCCAGAACACTGAAGCTTTCTTT; CDR3: CASTPVQNTEAFF
size: NA; D: TRBD1; J: TRBJ1-5; V: TRBV6-5; DNA: TGTGCCAGCCGGGACAGGTCAAATCAGCCCCAGCATTTT; CDR3: CASRDRSNQPQHF
size: NA; D: NA; J: TRBJ1-2; V: TRBV7-9; DNA: TGTGCCAGCAGCTCCCGTAGCGACAGGAATGGCTACACCTTC; CDR3: CASSSRSDRNGYTF
size: NA; D: TRBD1; J: TRBJ2-3; V: TRBV27; DNA: TGTGCCAGCAGTTCCCCGGGACAGGCCCGCACAGATACGCAGTATTTT; CDR3: CASSSPGQARTDTQYF
size: NA; D: NA; J: TRBJ2-7; V: TRBV2; DNA: TGTGCCAGCACCCTACCGTCCCGCTACGAGCAGTACTTC; CDR3: CASTLPSRYEQYF
size: once; D: TRBD2; J: TRBJ2-5; V: TRBV19; DNA: TGTGCCAGTAGTCGGGCTAGCGGAGAGACCCAGTACTTC; CDR3: CASSRASGETQYF
size: NA; D: TRBD2; J: TRBJ2-7; V: TRBV7-9; DNA: TGTGCCAGCAGCTTATCGGGGACTAGCGGGAGGGCCGGCGAGCAGTACTTC; CDR3: CASSLSGTSGRAGEQYF
size: NA; D: NA; J: TRBJ1-1; V: TRBV28; DNA: TGTGCCAGCGTGCCCCCAGGGGAGAACACTGAAGCTTTCTTT; CDR3: CASVPPGENTEAFF
size: NA; D: NA; J: TRBJ2-1; V: TRBV6-1; DNA: TGTGCCAGCAGTGAAGCGCATACGACAGTTAGCGGTGAGCAGTTCTTC; CDR3: CASSEAHTTVSGEQFF
size: once; D: TRBD2; J: TRBJ2-1; V: TRBV5-1; DNA: TGCGCCAGCAGCTTGGTGGCTAGCGGGGCCAATGAGCAGTTCTTC; CDR3: CASSLVASGANEQFF
size: NA; D: NA; J: TRBJ1-1; V: TRBV5-1; DNA: TGCGCCAGCAGCTTAATGGGGGCTAAGAACACTGAAGCTTTCTTT; CDR3: CASSLMGAKNTEAFF
size: NA; D: NA; J: TRBJ1-2; V: TRBV19; DNA: TGTGCCACCCTCCCCCAGGGCGAAAACTATGGCTACACCTTC; CDR3: CATLPQGENYGYTF